This T cell receptor beta chain emerged from a study of lymphopenia after photon versus proton radiotherapy. General study findings and limits: After lymphocyte nadir, photon-treated repertoires showed oligoclonal expansion, especially CD8+ Temra. Survival link was tested only in deceased patients; proton benefit remains a possibility. A bigger post-nadir fall in TCR diversity correlated inversely with survival time in deceased patients. Under photons, naive T cells and diversity fell while effector/memory populations rose.

This CDR3 region has 14 residues. Trimming left V 3 bases short and J 8 bases short, with 14 bases between. Germline assignment: CDR1 SGHTA and CDR2 FQGNSA. Concerning this clone itself: Its matching antigen is unknown.

TCRdb's table, derived via immunoSEQ multiplex PCR, lists solely in-frame clones and lacks some. The table shows approximately 91,000 clones, with 65% to 85% occurring only once. The rearrangement links TRBV7-2 to TRBJ2-4; D ambiguous. This sample comprised peripheral blood, obtained from a patient treated with proton-based radiotherapy. The sequence came from a man in his sixties with pancreatic cancer. This chain's CDR3 is CASSLSGFRDIQYF. The CDR3 DNA is TGTGCCAGCAGCTTGTCCGGGTTTAGAGACATTCAGTACTTC.